Detailed here is one TCR beta chain. The sample comes from a study of T-cell reconstitution after alpha-beta-depleted transplantation in children. A TCRbeta library incorporating unique molecular identifiers was prepared. A single record per CDR3 protein comes from TCRdb applying MiXCR to the PCR reads. The sample has some 500,000 distinct CDR3 sequences, about 18% seen once. This CDR3 contains 11 residues. Germline lookup yields CDR1 MGHDK and CDR2 SYGVNS. V lost 2 bases and J lost 14, with 10 bases in between. The receptor's source is a human donor who donated a stem cell graft to a child with acute lymphoblastic leukemia. The genes are TRBV25-1 and TRBJ2-1; no definite D call. The sample in question was PBMCs from the stem cell graft donor, obtained from the stem cell graft. The CDR3 bases are TGTGCCAGCAGTGAAGGGCCTCTTAAGTTCTTC. Its protein is CASSEGPLKFF.